Shown below are 25 T cell receptor beta chains from a single sample sequenced in a study of blood T cell repertoires in COVID-19. Produced via immunoSEQ multiplex PCR; TCRdb's table is partial and in-frame only. The profile shows about 54,000 clones, roughly 88% of them singletons. The sequencing sample was made of peripheral blood. These receptors all stem from a human donor in a cohort sampled during active COVID-19.

This clone was seen more than once but under ten times. The chain recombines TRBV2 with TRBJ2-2, with a weak D call TRBD1 (6 bases). The V end lost 8 bases, the J end lost 4 bases, and 11 bases lay between the germline ends. Germline values: CDR1 SNHLY, CDR2 FYNNEI. The CDR3 consists of 13 residues. CDR3 amino acids: CASHRVPTGELFF. The CDR3 region has the DNA TGTGCCAGCCACAGGGTTCCCACCGGGGAGCTGTTTTTT. The full variable domain, in which reference TRBV2 and TRBJ2-2 provide the parts outside the CDR3, is EPEVTQTPSHQVTQMGQEVILRCVPISNHLYFYWYRQILGQKVEFLVSFYNNEISEKSEIFDDQFSVERPDGSNFTLKIRSTKLEDSAMYFCASHRVPTGELFFGEGSRLTVL.

CDR3: CASSQFRGRDYGYTF. DNA for the CDR3: TGCGCCAGCAGCCAGTTCAGGGGGCGAGACTATGGCTACACCTTC. The chain links TRBV4-1 to TRBJ1-2; 8 nucleotides agree with TRBD1. Per germline, CDR1 MGHRA and CDR2 YSYEKL. Trimming at V came to 3 bases and at J to 3 bases, leaving 6 bases not matched to a gene. The length of the CDR3 is 15 residues.

The gene calls are TRBV5-1 and TRBJ2-5, with D uncertain. V was pared by 0 bases and J by 1 base, with 10 bases between. This CDR3 spans 15 amino acids. Looked up from germline, CDR1 is SGHRS and CDR2 is YFSETQ. The CDR3, as DNA: TGCGCCAGCAGCTTGGAGTTAGGAGTCCAAGAGACCCAGTACTTC. Its translation is CASSLELGVQETQYF.

This clone has just one count. This chain joins TRBV20-1 and TRBJ2-7; unclear D gene. CDR3 length equals 11 residues. Germline loops: CDR1 DFQATT, CDR2 SNEGSKA (reference sequence). The V end was cut by 3 bases, the J end by 6 bases, with 9 bases between. The CDR3 here is CSARIAIEQYF. In DNA, the CDR3 is TGCAGTGCTAGGATAGCTATCGAGCAGTACTTC.

The V and J genes are TRBV7-7 and TRBJ2-3; D unclear. Germline V gives CDR1 SSHAT, CDR2 FNYEAQ (reference sequence). The CDR3 is 16 amino acids. Trimming removed 1 base from V and 0 bases from J, with 11 bases in between. This CDR3 is CASSLGRSQSTDTQYF. The CDR3 nucleotides read TGTGCCAGCAGCTTAGGAAGGAGTCAGAGCACAGATACGCAGTATTTT. Complete variable domain (other parts from reference TRBV7-7 and TRBJ2-3): GAGVSQSPRYKVTKRGQDVTLRCDPISSHATLYWYQQALGQGPEFLTYFNYEAQPDKSGLPSDRFSAERPEGSISTLTIQRTEQRDSAMYRCASSLGRSQSTDTQYFGPGTRLTVL.

As to this clone: It is unclear where the CDR3 begins or ends on the DNA, so no DNA is shown, and the CDR3 is as TCRdb lists it. The chain combines TRBV21-1 with TRBJ2-2; the table names TRBD2, a call not compared with the DNA. TRBV21-1 is reported as a pseudogene. The CDR3 comprises 19 residues, both ends counted. CDR3 loop: CASSNLRWAGGNNTGELFF.

The genes are TRBV7-8 and TRBJ1-2, with 7 bases fitting TRBD1. The CDR3 length is 13 residues. Germline assignment: CDR1 SGHVS and CDR2 FQNEAQ. The V segment lost 5 bases and the J segment 8 bases; nucleotides outside the gene matches: 8. The CDR3 region has the DNA TGTGCCAGCAGCCCCACAGGGGTTGAAGGCTACACCTTC. Its translation is CASSPTGVEGYTF.

The rearrangement uses TRBV9 and TRBJ2-2; TRBD2 might be the D (6 bases). Germline lookup yields CDR1 SGDLS and CDR2 YYNGEE. V was shortened by 4 bases and J by 4 bases, with 11 bases between the two germline ends. This CDR3 has 14 residues. The CDR3 loop is CASSLGSSTGELFF. In nucleotides, the CDR3 is TGTGCCAGCAGCCTCGGGAGTTCCACCGGGGAGCTGTTTTTT.

This chain joins TRBV5-1 and TRBJ2-7, with TRBD1 matching 9 bases. V lost 0 bases, J lost 0 bases, and 4 bases stayed unmatched. The V gene's germline CDR1 is SGHRS and CDR2 YFSETQ. The CDR3 covers 16 residues. CDR3 nucleotide sequence: TGCGCCAGCAGCTTGGAGGGGACAGGGACCTCCTACGAGCAGTACTTC. It encodes CASSLEGTGTSYEQYF.

V usage is TRBV29-1 and J usage is TRBJ1-1; possible D gene TRBD1, 6 bases. Germline V gene sequence: CDR1 SQVTM, CDR2 ANQGSEA. Trimming took 4 bases from V and 1 from J, leaving 13 bases between them. The CDR3 totals 14 residues. The CDR3 loop is CSVAGGASNTEAFF. The CDR3 nucleotides read TGCAGCGTTGCGGGGGGCGCCTCGAACACTGAAGCTTTCTTT.

The chain links TRBV9 to TRBJ1-1; 7 nucleotides align to TRBD1. The V segment lost 4 bases and the J segment 1 base; nucleotides outside the gene matches: 1. CDR3 length: 13 residues. Germline CDR1 and CDR2: SGDLS and YYNGEE. CDR3 coding DNA: TGTGCCAGCAGCCACAGGGGGAACACTGAAGCTTTCTTT. Translation gives CASSHRGNTEAFF.

This rearrangement joins TRBV5-4 to TRBJ1-6; TRBD1 agrees at 7 bases. Trimming took 4 bases from V and 8 from J; bases not matched to a gene: 6. The CDR3 runs 14 residues. Germline assignment: CDR1 SGHNT and CDR2 YYREEE (reference sequence). The CDR3 DNA follows: TGTGCCAGCAGCCCTGAGGGGGCTCATTCACCCCTCCACTTT. Translated: CASSPEGAHSPLHF. The full variable domain, in which reference TRBV5-4 and TRBJ1-6 provide the parts outside the CDR3, is ETGVTQSPTHLIKTRGQQVTLRCSSQSGHNTVSWYQQALGQGPQFIFQYYREEENGRGNFPPRFSGLQFPNYSSELNVNALELDDSALYLCASSPEGAHSPLHFGNGTRLTVT.

This clone was recorded once. The chain links TRBV3-1 (or the pseudogene TRBV3-2) to TRBJ2-1; 9 bases map to TRBD2. The CDR3 covers 17 residues. Germline V gives CDR1 LGHDT, CDR2 YNNKEL (reference sequence). J was trimmed by 3 bases and V by 4 bases; bases with no gene match: 10. The CDR3 bases are TGTGCCAGCAGCCTCGCAGCAGGAGCGGGGGGCTACAATGAGCAGTTCTTC. This encodes CASSLAAGAGGYNEQFF.

The chain uses TRBV4-2 and TRBJ2-4, with D possibly being TRBD2 (5 bases). V lost 5 bases and J lost 0, with 8 bases in between. The CDR3 contains 14 residues. Germline CDR1 and CDR2: LGHNA and YNFKEQ. In nucleotides, the CDR3 is TGTGCCAGCAGCGTTGCGGGAGCCAAAAACATTCAGTACTTC. Its protein product is CASSVAGAKNIQYF.

This clone was recorded only once. The chain has TRBV5-6 and TRBJ1-2; the D gene is possibly TRBD1 (6 bases). This CDR3 is 15 amino acids long. Trimming shortened V by 1 base and J by 11 bases, and 21 bases separated the two germline ends. The germline gives CDR1 SGHDT, CDR2 YYEEEE. Here the CDR3 DNA reads TGTGCCAGCAGCTTGAGGGGGGGATTTTCGGTGGGATACACCTTC. Translation: CASSLRGGFSVGYTF.

This clone was detected once. The chain combines TRBV7-3 with TRBJ2-1; tentative D call: TRBD2 (6 bases). V was shortened by 2 bases and J by 10 bases, with 18 bases between the two germline ends. This CDR3 is built from 15 residues. In germline, CDR1 is SGHTA, CDR2 FQGTGA. Here the CDR3 reads CASSLGSGDMGEQFF. The CDR3 DNA is TGTGCCAGCAGCTTAGGGTCGGGAGATATGGGAGAGCAGTTCTTC. Full variable domain (outside the CDR3, taken from reference TRBV7-3 and TRBJ2-1): GAGVSQTPSNKVTEKGKYVELRCDPISGHTALYWYRQSLGQGPEFLIYFQGTGAADDSGLPNDRFFAVRPEGSVSTLKIQRTERGDSAVYLCASSLGSGDMGEQFFGPGTRLTVL.

This chain joins TRBV19 and TRBJ1-5; the D gene is possibly TRBD1 (6 bases). The CDR3 is made up of 15 amino acids. The germline gives CDR1 LNHDA, CDR2 SQIVND (reference sequence). The ends were cut back, 1 base at V and 7 bases at J, with 14 bases in the middle. Here the CDR3 DNA reads TGTGCCAGTAGTATAGGACGGCAGGGGCTCCAGCCCCAGCATTTT. Protein: CASSIGRQGLQPQHF.

V usage is TRBV29-1 and J usage is TRBJ2-7; 9 bases align to TRBD1. This CDR3 is built from 13 residues. Germline CDR1 reads SQVTM; CDR2 reads ANQGSEA. J gave up 7 bases and V 4 bases, and 8 bases lay outside the gene matches. The CDR3 region has the DNA TGCAGCGTTGGCGGGACAGGGTCGTTTGAGCAGTACTTC. Protein sequence: CSVGGTGSFEQYF.

The rearrangement joins TRBV19 to TRBJ1-2; D is undetermined. V was clipped by 2 bases and J by 3 bases, with 7 bases between them. The CDR3 totals 13 residues. CDR1 and CDR2 from the germline V gene are LNHDA and SQIVND (reference sequence). Here the CDR3 DNA reads TGTGCCAGTAGTATACAACGGGACTATGGCTACACCTTC. Translating it yields CASSIQRDYGYTF.

The V call is TRBV14, the J call TRBJ2-7, with D hard to call. The CDR3 spans 13 residues. Germline CDR1 and CDR2: SGHDN and FVKESK. The germline V and J ends were trimmed by 0 bases and 9 bases, with 12 bases remaining between them. The CDR3 coding sequence is TGTGCCAGCAGCCAAGAGGAGCACCTCGGGCAGTACTTC. Protein sequence: CASSQEEHLGQYF.

The rearrangement links TRBV5-1 to TRBJ2-7; 7 nucleotides align to TRBD1. CDR1 SGHRS and CDR2 YFSETQ come from the germline V gene. The CDR3 contains 16 residues. With V trimmed by 0 bases and J by 0 bases, 6 bases remained unmatched. The DNA for the CDR3 is TGCGCCAGCAGCTTGGACCCGGGACAGAGCTCCTACGAGCAGTACTTC. Amino acids: CASSLDPGQSSYEQYF.

Here the CDR3 reads CASSPRLVGYGYTF. CDR3 bases: TGTGCCAGCAGCCCAAGACTCGTCGGCTATGGCTACACCTTC. This chain joins TRBV13 and TRBJ1-2; D not certain. The germline V and J ends were trimmed by 5 bases and 4 bases, with 14 bases remaining between them. Germline values: CDR1 PRHDT, CDR2 FYEKMQ (reference sequence). CDR3 length equals 14 residues.

V usage is TRBV5-1 and J usage is TRBJ2-3, with unresolved D. Germline assignment: CDR1 SGHRS and CDR2 YFSETQ. The CDR3 totals 14 residues. Trimming left V 2 bases short and J 2 bases short, with 9 bases between. The CDR3 DNA reads TGCGCCAGCAGCTTTAGTAGTACCACAGATACGCAGTATTTT. It codes for CASSFSSTTDTQYF. Supplemented by reference TRBV5-1 and TRBJ2-3, the full variable domain reads KAGVTQTPRYLIKTRGQQVTLSCSPISGHRSVSWYQQTPGQGLQFLFEYFSETQRNKGNFPGRFSGRQFSNSRSEMNVSTLELGDSALYLCASSFSSTTDTQYFGPGTRLTVL.

This chain joins TRBV11-2 and TRBJ2-7, with a tentative D call TRBD2 (5 bases). CDR1 and CDR2 from the germline V gene are SGHAT and FQNNGV. CDR3 length: 15 amino acids. The V gene lost 1 base and the J gene lost 3 bases, with 13 bases spanning the gap. CDR3 region: CASSLVSGKHYEQYF. CDR3 bases: TGTGCCAGCAGCTTAGTCTCGGGGAAACACTACGAGCAGTACTTC.

The chain couples TRBV11-3 to TRBJ2-3; D may be TRBD2 (6 bases). V shed 3 bases and J shed 2 bases, with 9 bases lying between them. From germline, CDR1 is SGHNT and CDR2 YENEEA. The CDR3 contains 14 residues. This CDR3 reads CASSFRGFTDTQYF. DNA for the CDR3: TGTGCCAGCAGCTTTCGGGGGTTCACAGATACGCAGTATTTT.